This T cell receptor (beta chain) was sequenced for a study of blood T cell repertoires in COVID-19. In the original analysis: Amplification of reference gene primers provided the estimated nucleated cell counts. Sequenced by immunoSEQ multiplex PCR; TCRdb stores in-frame clones only, minus some. V and J calls and clone size are those listed in that table; D and trimming were worked out from the DNA. Altogether a few hundred thousand clones are present, roughly 80% being singletons, with the ten largest covering about 10%. Trimming took off 2 bases at V and 0 bases at J, with 8 bases between the two ends. Germline-derived CDR1 and CDR2 are SNHLY and FYNNEI. CDR3 length: 15 residues. This clone was seen a handful of times.

The TCR comes from a woman at least 80 years old with acute or convalescent COVID-19. Sequenced material: peripheral blood. The rearrangement uses TRBV2 and TRBJ1-3; the D is unclear. CDR3 nucleotide sequence: TGTGCCAGCAGTGAAAGTGGGCTCTCTGGAAACACCATATATTTT. Amino acid sequence: CASSESGLSGNTIYF.